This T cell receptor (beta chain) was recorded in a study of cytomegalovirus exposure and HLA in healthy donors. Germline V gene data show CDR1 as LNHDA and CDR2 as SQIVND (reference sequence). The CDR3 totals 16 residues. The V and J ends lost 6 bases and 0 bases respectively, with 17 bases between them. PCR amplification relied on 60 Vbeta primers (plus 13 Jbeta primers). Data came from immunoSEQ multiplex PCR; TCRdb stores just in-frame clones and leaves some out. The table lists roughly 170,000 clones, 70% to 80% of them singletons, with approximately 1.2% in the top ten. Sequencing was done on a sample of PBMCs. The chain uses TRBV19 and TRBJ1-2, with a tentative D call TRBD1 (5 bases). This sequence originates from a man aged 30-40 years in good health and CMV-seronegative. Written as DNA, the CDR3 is TGTGCCAGTAGGGGGCCGCGGGACCGTACTAACTATGGCTACACCTTC. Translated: CASRGPRDRTNYGYTF.